The sequence of this T cell receptor (beta chain) was determined in a study of T cells in Graves' hyperthyroidism and ophthalmopathy (dated by TCRdb to between 2018 and 2020). For the wider study: TCR V-J signatures able to tell the groups apart were searched for in a discovery cohort of some 97 patients, of whom around 43 had Graves' ophthalmopathy and around 58 had stable Graves' hyperthyroidism. Whether ophthalmopathy could be predicted prospectively was tested in an independent validation cohort made up of approximately 19 hyperthyroidism patients plus 17 patients who later progressed to ophthalmopathy. The approximately 95 discovery patients were divided at random into training and test sets in a 7:3 ratio. In addition, the study compared T-cell repertoires in thyroid tissue and in blood from about six Graves' hyperthyroidism patients. Following sampling, methimazole starting at 30 mg daily was given to hyperthyroidism patients, and high-dose intravenous methylprednisolone was given to ophthalmopathy patients. TCR Vbeta CDR3 sequencing of 120 to 150 peripheral blood samples (around 45 ophthalmopathy, 75 hyperthyroidism and 17 progressor patients) is reported in the paper.

Cut back by 4 bases and 7 bases, the V and J ends lie 13 bases apart. CDR1 and CDR2, looked up from the germline V gene, are SGHTA and FQGNSA. The CDR3 measures 13 amino acids from cysteine to phenylalanine. The DNA shown is the 39-base CDR3, in frame from base 1. Stable Graves' hyperthyroidism was defined as the absence of progression to ophthalmopathy over 18 months of follow-up. The hyperthyroidism patients were between 18 and 65 years old and newly diagnosed, with a disease duration of less than 2 months. Any patient with an uncontrolled infection, another autoimmune disease, pregnancy or lactation was excluded. Clinical symptoms, serum thyroxine and TRAb, thyroid ultrasound, and orbital computed tomography formed the basis for the diagnoses. Trizol reagent was used to extract total RNA, and RNA quality was then checked on an Agilent 2100 Bioanalyzer. Amplification of TCR beta CDR3 regions was carried out from RNA transcripts. A first-round RT-PCR of the TCR CDR3 used the HTBI primer set with the Qiagen OneStep RT-PCR kit. Libraries were constructed in a second round of multiplex PCR, after which size selection and purification were performed. The libraries were sequenced on an Illumina HiSeq2000 using paired-end 100 bp reads. In the authors' own workflow: Raw data were processed with SOAPnuke, discarding reads with adapters, uncalled bases, mean Phred below 15, or no exact constant-primer or identifier match. High-quality paired reads were merged using COPE v1.2.5, and each unique nucleotide sequence was defined as a clonotype. Clonotypes were aligned to IMGT TRBV, TRBD and TRBJ reference segments using MiTCR v1.1. Only V-J combinations with frequency above 0.0001, covering roughly 99% of repertoires, were analysed. A TCS score was defined as the ratio of F50 (clonal expansion) to E x V (chaos), with BLOSUM62-based TCRdist applied between CDR3 peptides within each V-J. Welch's t-statistics and random forest reduced fewer than 600 V-J features to fewer than 15, which were used in a naive Bayes classifier (R e1071). The Morisita-Horn index was used to measure how similar the thyroid and blood repertoires were. TCRdb trimmed the raw reads at Q25, called clones with MiXCR and kept productive beta chains. Rows are unified per CDR3 protein, each entry keeping the most common DNA and genes. The V and J calls come from TCRdb's annotation, not from the publication. For this sample there are about 95,000 distinct CDR3 sequences; roughly 37% appear just once. The top ten clones comprise 10% to 13% of the sample.

With respect to this clonotype: The target of this receptor is not known. Base qualities are missing; no much larger clone stands one base away.

Study-wide findings and limitations: A 13 V-J signature model separated ophthalmopathy from stable hyperthyroidism, with just over 85% sensitivity and roughly 84% specificity in cross-validation and 80%/75% in testing. Sample size was not statistically predetermined, and blinding of investigators to group allocation was not performed. Most expanded thyroid clonotypes (frequency above 0.001) were also found in blood, which suggests that blood repertoires may mirror thyroid immune responses. During validation, the model predicted progression to ophthalmopathy a median of roughly 7.1 months ahead of onset, with just under 71% sensitivity and 72.22% specificity.

The chain was built from TRBV7-2 and TRBJ1-1, and perhaps TRBD1 as D gene, on 6 matching bases. This receptor was taken from a woman aged 25 to 39 with Graves' hyperthyroidism. The sample comprised peripheral blood or thyroid tissue (not recorded which). CDR3 loop: CASSYRTAREAFF. The sequenced DNA is TGTGCCAGCAGCTACCGGACAGCCCGTGAAGCTTTCTTT.